This TCR beta chain was documented in a study of radiation and T cells in renal cell carcinoma. Findings and caveats of the study: In blood, top tumor clones expanded by 2 weeks, shrinking by 4.

The protocol was immunoSEQ multiplex PCR, while the TCRdb copy is restricted to in-frame clones and leaves out a portion. The sample lists roughly 150,000 clones; about 91% were seen once. About this clone itself: Its specificity is not known.

The J segment lost 4 bases and the V segment lost 10 bases, leaving 8 bases of the junction unmatched. Germline CDR1 reads MNHEY; CDR2 reads SVGAGI. The CDR3 is made up of 13 amino acids. The sample's time point: blood 2 weeks post-SBRT. Treatment denoted: 15 Gy SBRT to primary tumor, nephrectomy 4 weeks later. V usage is TRBV6-5 and J usage is TRBJ2-3; 7 bases agree with TRBD2. Sequenced here: blood, sampled from a patient whose treatment included radiotherapy and nephrectomy. The sequence was obtained from a woman between 45 and 60 years old with renal cell carcinoma. CDR3 region: CATGLGGADTQYF. The CDR3 region has the DNA TGTGCCACCGGTCTGGGGGGGGCAGATACGCAGTATTTT.